This T cell receptor beta chain derives from a study of blood T cells in healthy people across ages. Looking at the study overall: Template switching captured about one barcoded beta molecule per two T cells. The study's findings and limits: Roughly linearly, TCR beta diversity per million T cells fell as age increased.

Concerning this clonotype itself: No antigen is known for it.

Alongside a J-beta primer mix, a sample-barcoded 5' primer served in a second PCR lasting roughly 6 to 11 cycles. TCRdb re-called the 5' RACE reads through MiXCR, storing one row per CDR3 protein. The sample contains roughly 1,300,000 distinct CDR3 sequences, around 55% of which appear only once. Trimming took 5 bases from V and 8 from J, leaving 13 bases between them. Germline CDR1 and CDR2: MNHEY and SVGAGI. The CDR3 is 13 residues long. Isolation yielded PBMCs, at least 7 million per sample, in every case. There were at least 6 micrograms of total RNA extracted from every sample. This TCR derives from a man aged 18 to 35 in good health. Sequenced: blood. V gene TRBV6-5 combines with J gene TRBJ1-5, with D unclear. CDR3 in amino acids: CASSRGTREPQHF. The CDR3 DNA sequence: TGTGCCAGCAGTCGGGGTACCCGGGAGCCCCAGCATTTT.